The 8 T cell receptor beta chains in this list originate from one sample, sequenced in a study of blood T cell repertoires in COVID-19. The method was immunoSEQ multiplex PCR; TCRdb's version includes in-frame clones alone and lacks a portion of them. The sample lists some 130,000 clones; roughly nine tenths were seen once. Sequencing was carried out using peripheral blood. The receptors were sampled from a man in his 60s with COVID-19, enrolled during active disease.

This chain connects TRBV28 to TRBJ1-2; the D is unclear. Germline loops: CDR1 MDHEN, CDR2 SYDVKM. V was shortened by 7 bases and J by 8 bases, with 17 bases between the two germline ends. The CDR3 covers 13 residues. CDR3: CASTPEGLSGYTF. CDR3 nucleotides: TGTGCCAGCACCCCAGAGGGCCTGTCCGGCTACACCTTC.

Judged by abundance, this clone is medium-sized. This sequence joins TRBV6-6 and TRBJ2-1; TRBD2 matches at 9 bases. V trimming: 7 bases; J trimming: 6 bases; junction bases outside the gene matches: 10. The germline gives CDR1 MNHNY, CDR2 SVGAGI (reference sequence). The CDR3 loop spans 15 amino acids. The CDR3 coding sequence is TGTGCCAGCACTACCGATGGAGCGGGGGGCAATGAGCAGTTCTTC. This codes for CASTTDGAGGNEQFF.

The CDR3 DNA reads TGTGCCAGCAGTCTCCCTAGCGGAGCCTACGAGCAGTACTTC. Encoded protein: CASSLPSGAYEQYF. The V gene is TRBV6-6, the J gene TRBJ2-7; TRBD2 matches at 7 bases. The CDR3 sequence is 14 residues long. Germline lookup yields CDR1 MNHNY and CDR2 SVGAGI (reference sequence). Trimming at V came to 5 bases and at J to 2 bases, leaving 6 bases not matched to a gene.

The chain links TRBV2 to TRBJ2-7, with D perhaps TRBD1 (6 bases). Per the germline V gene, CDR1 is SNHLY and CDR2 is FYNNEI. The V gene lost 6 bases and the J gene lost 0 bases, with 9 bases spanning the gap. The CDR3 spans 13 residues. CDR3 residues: CASSRDNSYEQYF. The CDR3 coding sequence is TGTGCCAGCAGCCGGGACAACTCCTACGAGCAGTACTTC.

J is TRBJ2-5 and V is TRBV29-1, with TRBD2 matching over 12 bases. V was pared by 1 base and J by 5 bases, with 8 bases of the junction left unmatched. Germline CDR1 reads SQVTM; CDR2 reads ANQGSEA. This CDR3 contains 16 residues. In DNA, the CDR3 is TGCAGCGTTGAAGGACTAGCGGGAGAAGGGACGGAGACCCAGTACTTC. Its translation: CSVEGLAGEGTETQYF.

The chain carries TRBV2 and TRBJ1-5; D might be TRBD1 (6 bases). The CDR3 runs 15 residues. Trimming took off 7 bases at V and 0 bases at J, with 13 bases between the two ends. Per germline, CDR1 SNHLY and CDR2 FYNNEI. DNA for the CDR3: TGTGCCAGCAAGGACAGACCTTTTAGCAATCAGCCCCAGCATTTT. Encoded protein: CASKDRPFSNQPQHF.

CDR3 sequence (DNA): TGTGCCAGCAGTCCAGACAGGGCTAGCAATCAGCCCCAGCATTTT. Translated, it gives CASSPDRASNQPQHF. V and J are TRBV27 and TRBJ1-5, with TRBD1 identical over 7 bases. CDR3 size: 15 residues. In germline, CDR1 is MNHEY, CDR2 SMNVEV (reference sequence). V gave up 5 bases and J gave up 0 bases; unmatched junction bases: 4.

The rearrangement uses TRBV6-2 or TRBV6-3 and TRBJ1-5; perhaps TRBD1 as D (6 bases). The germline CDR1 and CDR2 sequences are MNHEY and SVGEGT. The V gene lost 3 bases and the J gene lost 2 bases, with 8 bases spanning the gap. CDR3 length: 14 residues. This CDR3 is CASSYGTRNQPQHF. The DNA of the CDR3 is TGTGCCAGCAGTTATGGGACACGCAATCAGCCCCAGCATTTT.